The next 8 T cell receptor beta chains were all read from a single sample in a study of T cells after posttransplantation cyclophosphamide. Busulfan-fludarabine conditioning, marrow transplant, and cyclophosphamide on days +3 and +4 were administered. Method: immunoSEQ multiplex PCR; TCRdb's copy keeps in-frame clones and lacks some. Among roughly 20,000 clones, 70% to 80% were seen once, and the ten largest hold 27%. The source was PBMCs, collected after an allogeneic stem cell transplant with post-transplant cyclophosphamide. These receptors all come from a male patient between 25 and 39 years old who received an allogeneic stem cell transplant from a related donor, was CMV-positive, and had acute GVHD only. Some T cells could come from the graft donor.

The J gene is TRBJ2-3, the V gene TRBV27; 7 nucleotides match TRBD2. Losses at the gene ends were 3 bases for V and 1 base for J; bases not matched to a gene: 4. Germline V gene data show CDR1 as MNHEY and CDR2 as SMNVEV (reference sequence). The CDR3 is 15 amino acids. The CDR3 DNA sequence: TGTGCCAGCAGTTTTGGGGGGAGGGGCACAGATACGCAGTATTTT. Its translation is CASSFGGRGTDTQYF.

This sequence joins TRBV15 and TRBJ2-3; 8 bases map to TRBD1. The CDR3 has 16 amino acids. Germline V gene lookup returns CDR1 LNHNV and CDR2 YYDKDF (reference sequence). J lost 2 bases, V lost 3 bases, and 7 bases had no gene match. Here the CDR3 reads CATSSRQGTVTDTQYF. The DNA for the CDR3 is TGTGCCACCAGCAGCCGACAGGGGACCGTCACAGATACGCAGTATTTT.

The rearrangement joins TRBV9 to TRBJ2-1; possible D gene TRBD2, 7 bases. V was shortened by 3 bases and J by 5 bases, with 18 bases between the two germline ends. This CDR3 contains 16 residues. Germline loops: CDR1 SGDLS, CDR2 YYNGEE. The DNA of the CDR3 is TGTGCCAGCAGCGCCAGTGGGGGGGGCATTAACAATGAGCAGTTCTTC. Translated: CASSASGGGINNEQFF.

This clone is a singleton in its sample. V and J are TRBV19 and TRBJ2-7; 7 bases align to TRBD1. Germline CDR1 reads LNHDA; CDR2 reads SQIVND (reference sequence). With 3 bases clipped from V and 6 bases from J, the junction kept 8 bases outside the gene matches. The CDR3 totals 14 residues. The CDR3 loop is CASSMTGLSGEQYF. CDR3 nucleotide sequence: TGTGCCAGTAGTATGACAGGGTTGAGTGGCGAGCAGTACTTC. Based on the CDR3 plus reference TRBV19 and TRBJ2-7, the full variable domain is DGGITQSPKYLFRKEGQNVTLSCEQNLNHDAMYWYRQDPGQGLRLIYYSQIVNDFQKGDIAEGYSVSREKKESFPLTVTSAQKNPTAFYLCASSMTGLSGEQYFGPGTRLTVT.

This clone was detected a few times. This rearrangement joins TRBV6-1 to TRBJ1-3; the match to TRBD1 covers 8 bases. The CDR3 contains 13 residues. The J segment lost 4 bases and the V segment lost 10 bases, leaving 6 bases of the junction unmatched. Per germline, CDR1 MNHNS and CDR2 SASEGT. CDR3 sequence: CANGRGPGNTIYF. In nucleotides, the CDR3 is TGTGCCAACGGCAGGGGGCCCGGAAACACCATATATTTT.

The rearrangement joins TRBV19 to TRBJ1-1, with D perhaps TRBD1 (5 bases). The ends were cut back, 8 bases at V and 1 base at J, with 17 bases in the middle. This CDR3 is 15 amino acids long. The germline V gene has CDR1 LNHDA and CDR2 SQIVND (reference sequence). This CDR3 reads CASSRQFLENTEAFF. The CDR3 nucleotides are TGTGCCAGTTCTCGACAGTTCTTGGAGAACACTGAAGCTTTCTTT.

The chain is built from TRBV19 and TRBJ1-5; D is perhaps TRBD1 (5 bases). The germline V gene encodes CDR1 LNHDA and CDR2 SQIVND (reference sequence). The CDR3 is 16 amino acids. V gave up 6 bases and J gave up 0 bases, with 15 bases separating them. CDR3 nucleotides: TGTGCCAGTAGCCACCGGTGGGGCCTTAGCAATCAGCCCCAGCATTTT. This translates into CASSHRWGLSNQPQHF.

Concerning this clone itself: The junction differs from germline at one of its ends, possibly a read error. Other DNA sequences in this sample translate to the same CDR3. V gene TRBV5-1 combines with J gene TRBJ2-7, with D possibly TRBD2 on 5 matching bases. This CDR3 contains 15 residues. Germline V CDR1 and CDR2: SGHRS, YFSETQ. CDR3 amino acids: CASSLEWALGDEQYF. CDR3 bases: TGTGCCAGCAGCTTGGAGTGGGCCCTCGGGGACGAGCAGTACTTC. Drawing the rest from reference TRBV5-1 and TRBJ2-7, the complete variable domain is KAGVTQTPRYLIKTRGQQVTLSCSPISGHRSVSWYQQTPGQGLQFLFEYFSETQRNKGNFPGRFSGRQFSNSRSEMNVSTLELGDSALYLCASSLEWALGDEQYFGPGTRLTVT.